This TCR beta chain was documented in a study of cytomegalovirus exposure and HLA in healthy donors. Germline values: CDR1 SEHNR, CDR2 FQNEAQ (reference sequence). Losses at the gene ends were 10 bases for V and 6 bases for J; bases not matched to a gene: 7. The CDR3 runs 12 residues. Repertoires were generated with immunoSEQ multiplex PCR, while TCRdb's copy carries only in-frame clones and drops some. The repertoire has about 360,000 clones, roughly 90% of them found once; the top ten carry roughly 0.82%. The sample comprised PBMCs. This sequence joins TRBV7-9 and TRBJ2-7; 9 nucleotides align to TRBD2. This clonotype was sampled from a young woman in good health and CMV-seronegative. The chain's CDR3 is CATGLAGIEQYF. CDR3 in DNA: TGTGCCACGGGGCTAGCGGGAATCGAGCAGTACTTC.